One and the same sample provided the 11 T cell receptor beta chains below, sequenced in a study of post-analysis software for immune sequencing data. Broader study findings: Five TRBV segments were more frequent in patients than controls; TRBV5-6, TRBV5-1 and TRBV20-1 belonged to this group.

Carried by the TCR beta cDNA libraries were unique molecular identifiers. TCRdb itself ran the PCR reads through MiXCR, one entry per CDR3 protein. Among hundreds of thousands of distinct CDR3 sequences listed, 25% to 30% were seen once. These receptors have no identified antigens. The sample taken for sequencing was blood. The receptors were sampled from a girl aged 10-17 years with multiple sclerosis.

V is TRBV20-1 and J is TRBJ2-7; TRBD1 or TRBD2 may be the D gene (8 bases each). CDR3 size: 16 residues. The V gene's germline CDR1 is DFQATT and CDR2 SNEGSKA (reference sequence). V shed 6 bases and J shed 2 bases, with 23 bases lying between them. CDR3 residues: CSAPPGGDRNPYEQYF. The CDR3 DNA follows: TGCAGTGCCCCCCCGGGAGGGGACAGGAATCCCTACGAGCAGTACTTC.

This clonotype came up a few times. The CDR3 DNA reads as TGTGCCAGCAGCGCCCTGGGGGGGGCTAGCACAGATACGCAGTATTTT. As protein: CASSALGGASTDTQYF. This chain joins TRBV9 and TRBJ2-3; D is possibly TRBD2 (7 bases). Germline CDR1 reads SGDLS; CDR2 reads YYNGEE. With 3 bases removed from V and 0 bases from J, the gap between germline ends came to 14 bases. The CDR3 length is 16 residues.

This chain uses TRBV25-1 with TRBJ2-7; no clear D gene. CDR1 is MGHDK and CDR2 is SYGVNS in the germline V gene. The CDR3 is made up of 12 amino acids. Trimming pared 10 bases from V and 2 bases from J, leaving 12 bases between. CDR3: CATQHGPYEQYF. The CDR3 DNA sequence: TGTGCCACTCAACACGGACCCTACGAGCAGTACTTC.

V and J are TRBV9 and TRBJ2-7; no firm D call. Trimming pared 0 bases from V and 0 bases from J, leaving 10 bases between. The CDR3 spans 15 residues. The germline V gene encodes CDR1 SGDLS and CDR2 YYNGEE. In nucleotides, the CDR3 is TGTGCCAGCAGCGTAGACCCCATCACCTCCTACGAGCAGTACTTC. Its protein product is CASSVDPITSYEQYF.

The rearrangement uses TRBV7-9 and TRBJ1-2, with no clear D. The CDR3 consists of 13 residues. Looked up from germline, CDR1 is SEHNR and CDR2 is FQNEAQ (reference sequence). Trimming pared 4 bases from V and 5 bases from J, leaving 11 bases between. CDR3 amino acids: CASSSQVQYGYTF. DNA of the CDR3: TGTGCCAGCAGCTCGCAGGTTCAATATGGCTACACCTTC.

This clonotype was seen repeatedly, ten times or more. V and J are TRBV12-3 or TRBV12-4 and TRBJ2-1; weak D call: TRBD1 (5 bases). Trimming removed 2 bases from V and 12 bases from J, with 8 bases in between. The CDR3 has 11 amino acids. CDR3 sequence: CASSLLGVQFF. CDR3 DNA sequence: TGTGCCAGCAGTTTATTAGGGGTGCAGTTCTTC.

Turning to this clonotype: The junction departs from the called germline gene at one end, perhaps through a read error. The rearrangement links TRBV5-1 to TRBJ2-1; 9 bases map to TRBD2. CDR1 is SGHRS and CDR2 is YFSETQ in the germline V gene. The CDR3 loop spans 16 amino acids. The CDR3 here is CTSSGGTANRGDEQFF. CDR3 DNA: TGCACCAGCAGCGGGGGGACGGCCAATAGGGGTGATGAGCAGTTCTTC.

This clonotype occurred a few times. The rearrangement joins TRBV21-1 to TRBJ2-7; TRBD1 was called by the table and not checked on the DNA. TRBV21-1 is designated a pseudogene. The CDR3 has 17 amino acids. The CDR3 region is CASSKADGDRDLEEQYF. In DNA, the CDR3 is TGTGCCAGCAGCAAAGCCGACGGGGACAGGGATCTGGAGGAGCAGTACTTC.

This clonotype has a handful of counts. This chain connects TRBV12-3 or TRBV12-4 to TRBJ2-7; a possible D gene is TRBD2 (5 bases). Matching the DNA end better, TRBJ2-5 makes the J call doubtful. The CDR3 has 14 residues. The CDR3 bases are TGTGCCAGCAGTTTGTCGACTCTAGCCGAGACCCAGTACTTC. This gives the protein CASSLSTLAETQYF.

The chain is built from TRBV6-1 and TRBJ2-7; TRBD2 is a possible D gene (5 bases). This CDR3 has 14 residues. CDR1 is MNHNS, CDR2 SASEGT, per germline. V was cut by 3 bases and J by 2 bases, with 11 bases left in between. The CDR3 region has the DNA TGTGCCAGCAGTGACACTACCGGGACCTACGAGCAGTACTTC. Its translation is CASSDTTGTYEQYF.

CDR3 sequence reads: CASMGLVSQAPQYF. CDR3 in DNA: TGTGCCAGCATGGGGCTGGTATCCCAAGCCCCCCAGTACTTC. The rearrangement joins TRBV2 to TRBJ2-5; possibly TRBD1 for D (5 bases). The CDR3 contains 14 residues. Germline-derived CDR1 and CDR2 are SNHLY and FYNNEI. With 7 bases removed from V and 9 bases from J, the gap between germline ends came to 21 bases. Supplemented by reference TRBV2 and TRBJ2-5, the full variable domain reads EPEVTQTPSHQVTQMGQEVILRCVPISNHLYFYWYRQILGQKVEFLVSFYNNEISEKSEIFDDQFSVERPDGSNFTLKIRSTKLEDSAMYFCASMGLVSQAPQYFGPGTRLLVL.